Sequencing of this T cell receptor (beta chain) was carried out in a study of kidney transplant recipient with SARS-CoV-2 infection. The CDR3 contains 12 residues. Germline V gene lookup returns CDR1 SGDLS and CDR2 YYNGEE. TCRdb re-called the reads with MiXCR, one entry per CDR3 protein. The sample gives some 220,000 distinct CDR3 sequences, more than 25% of which show up once; roughly 7% is in the top ten. For this clonotype: Sequence at one end of the junction differs from germline and may be a read error.

The genes are TRBV9 and TRBJ1-1; D gene ambiguous. Sequencing was performed on a blood sample, taken at baseline and on roughly day 110 from a kidney transplant recipient. The origin of this receptor is a male patient younger than 45 who had COVID-19 and was a kidney transplant recipient. Part of the T cell pool may stem from the graft donor. CDR3 loop: CTSSPPRTEAFF. CDR3 nucleotide sequence: TGTACCAGCAGCCCCCCTCGAACTGAAGCTTTCTTT.